Presented here are 17 T cell receptor beta chains from one specimen sequenced in a study of cytomegalovirus exposure and HLA in healthy donors. The PCR employed 60 Vbeta primers together with 13 Jbeta primers. Here immunoSEQ multiplex PCR was the method, and the copy in TCRdb shows in-frame clones only, minus some. The sample consists of roughly 120,000 clones, around 70% of them appearing once. Source material: PBMCs. The source is a woman aged 40 to 50 in good health and CMV-seronegative.

The chain carries TRBV4-3 and TRBJ1-5; D ambiguous. Germline values: CDR1 LGHNA, CDR2 YSLEER. The CDR3 runs to 13 residues. Trimming cost V 4 bases and J 4 bases, with 8 bases left between them. CDR3: CASSPDGNQPQHF. Written as DNA, the CDR3 is TGCGCCAGCAGCCCCGACGGGAATCAGCCCCAGCATTTT.

The chain combines TRBV7-2 with TRBJ1-6; 9 nucleotides match TRBD1. The CDR3 has 13 amino acids. The V gene end was trimmed by 9 bases and the J gene end by 10 bases; junction bases not matched to a gene: 7. CDR1 is SGHTA and CDR2 is FQGNSA in the germline V gene. CDR3 residues: CASGTGSSSPLHF. In DNA, the CDR3 is TGTGCCAGTGGGACAGGGTCGTCATCACCCCTCCACTTT.

J is TRBJ2-2 and V is TRBV7-6, with 7 positions matching TRBD1. This CDR3 is 17 amino acids long. The V gene's germline CDR1 is SGHVS and CDR2 FNYEAQ. Trimming cost V 3 bases and J 1 base; bases outside gene matches: 8. CDR3 loop: CASSFPNRGLNTGELFF. The CDR3 DNA reads as TGTGCCAGCAGCTTTCCCAACAGGGGATTGAACACCGGGGAGCTGTTTTTT.

The chain links TRBV13 to TRBJ2-7; 10 bases line up with TRBD2. The CDR3 loop spans 17 amino acids. Germline values: CDR1 PRHDT, CDR2 FYEKMQ (reference sequence). The V segment lost 4 bases and the J segment 2 bases; nucleotides outside the gene matches: 11. In DNA form, the CDR3 reads TGTGCCAGCAGCTGGGGCCTAGCGGGAGCCCCTGCCTACGAGCAGTACTTC. As protein: CASSWGLAGAPAYEQYF.

The chain links TRBV7-6 to TRBJ2-3, with 9 bases lining up with TRBD2. The CDR3 is 15 amino acids. The germline V gene encodes CDR1 SGHVS and CDR2 FNYEAQ. With 3 bases clipped from V and 6 bases from J, the junction kept 7 bases outside the gene matches. The CDR3 loop reads CASSFGGGAGDTQYF. The CDR3 bases are TGTGCCAGCAGCTTTGGCGGGGGGGCGGGGGATACGCAGTATTTT.

The V call is TRBV4-2, the J call TRBJ2-5, with 14 nucleotides matching TRBD2. Germline lookup yields CDR1 LGHNA and CDR2 YNFKEQ. V lost 4 bases and J lost 5; bases outside the gene matches: 9. The CDR3 consists of 17 residues. Here the CDR3 DNA reads TGTGCCAGCAGCCCCGGGACTAGCGGGAGTGGGCGGGAGACCCAGTACTTC. Protein sequence: CASSPGTSGSGRETQYF.

This chain joins TRBV21-1 and TRBJ1-2; the table's D gene call, TRBD1, was not cross checked with the DNA. TRBV21-1 is termed a pseudogene. The CDR3 extends over 12 amino acids. DNA for the CDR3: TGTGCCAGCAGCAAAGGACAGGGTGGCTACACCTTC. It is translated as CASSKGQGGYTF.

This chain joins TRBV11-2 and TRBJ2-7, with 7 positions matching TRBD1. CDR3 length equals 14 residues. The V and J ends lost 6 bases and 3 bases, in that order; junction bases with no gene match: 8. The V gene's germline CDR1 is SGHAT and CDR2 FQNNGV. This CDR3 is CASRPRDSLYEQYF. The CDR3, as DNA: TGTGCCAGCAGGCCGAGGGACAGCCTCTACGAGCAGTACTTC.

The chain recombines TRBV23-1 with TRBJ2-7, with 8 bases that match TRBD2. TRBV23-1 is classed as an ORF, of uncertain function. The trim removed 2 bases at V and 0 bases at J, leaving 15 bases unmatched. The CDR3 runs to 19 residues. DNA of the CDR3: TGCGCCAGCAGTCAAACCTCCGGCATACTAGCGGAGGCCTCCTACGAGCAGTACTTC. Its protein is CASSQTSGILAEASYEQYF.

CDR3 region: CSVPQLAGATDTQYF. As DNA, the CDR3 is TGCAGCGTACCCCAACTAGCTGGAGCCACAGATACGCAGTATTTT. The J gene is TRBJ2-3, the V gene TRBV29-1; possible D gene TRBD2, 6 bases. Deletions cut 6 bases from V and 2 bases from J, with 18 bases between. CDR3 size: 15 residues. Germline CDR1 SQVTM, CDR2 ANQGSEA.

The gene calls are TRBV5-1 and TRBJ1-1, with a weak D call TRBD1 (6 bases). Trimming took 3 bases from V and 3 from J, leaving 18 bases between them. Germline V lookup: CDR1 SGHRS, CDR2 YFSETQ. This CDR3 has 16 residues. The CDR3 loop is CASSWGRGGRDTEAFF. The CDR3 DNA sequence: TGCGCCAGCAGCTGGGGTCGGGGGGGGCGGGACACTGAAGCTTTCTTT.

The chain carries TRBV6-5 and TRBJ1-5; D ambiguous. Trimming took off 5 bases at V and 0 bases at J, with 11 bases between the two ends. Germline V gene data show CDR1 as MNHEY and CDR2 as SVGAGI. This CDR3 has 15 amino acids. CDR3 DNA: TGTGCCAGCAGTAACGGGATCAATAGCAATCAGCCCCAGCATTTT. This codes for CASSNGINSNQPQHF.

This chain links TRBV19 with TRBJ2-5, with D uncertain. V shed 1 base and J shed 1 base, with 10 bases lying between them. Germline CDR1 LNHDA, CDR2 SQIVND (reference sequence). The CDR3 contains 15 residues. CDR3 sequence: CASSIGAVSQETQYF. DNA of the CDR3: TGTGCCAGTAGTATAGGGGCCGTATCCCAAGAGACCCAGTACTTC.

In its sample, this clone was seen once. This chain joins TRBV2 and TRBJ1-5; 10 positions agree with TRBD1. Trimming cost V 7 bases and J 0 bases; bases outside gene matches: 9. Per germline, CDR1 SNHLY and CDR2 FYNNEI. CDR3 length: 17 amino acids. CDR3 nucleotide sequence: TGTGCCAGCATCCGGGACAGGGGCGCCTATAGCAATCAGCCCCAGCATTTT. Its translation: CASIRDRGAYSNQPQHF.

This chain links TRBV7-3 with TRBJ2-1; no clear D gene. V gave up 0 bases and J gave up 7 bases, with 10 bases separating them. In germline, CDR1 is SGHTA, CDR2 FQGTGA. The CDR3 spans 14 residues. The CDR3 nucleotides read TGTGCCAGCAGCTTAACAGATAGCCTTAATGAGCAGTTCTTC. Protein: CASSLTDSLNEQFF.

About this clone: This sample includes further DNA sequences coding for the same CDR3. The rearrangement joins TRBV9 to TRBJ2-7; D remains ambiguous. This CDR3 has 13 residues. The germline V gene has CDR1 SGDLS and CDR2 YYNGEE. The V end lost 0 bases, the J end lost 2 bases, and 6 bases lay between the germline ends. CDR3: CASSVGSAYEQYF. CDR3 nucleotides: TGTGCCAGCAGCGTAGGATCAGCCTACGAGCAGTACTTC. Based on the CDR3 plus reference TRBV9 and TRBJ2-7, the full variable domain is DSGVTQTPKHLITATGQRVTLRCSPRSGDLSVYWYQQSLDQGLQFLIQYYNGEERAKGNILERFSAQQFPDLHSELNLSSLELGDSALYFCASSVGSAYEQYFGPGTRLTVT.

The chain combines TRBV4-3 with TRBJ2-7; D possibly corresponds to TRBD2 (5 bases). The CDR3 spans 16 residues. The germline V gene encodes CDR1 LGHNA and CDR2 YSLEER. The ends were cut back, 4 bases at V and 4 bases at J, with 20 bases in the middle. For the CDR3, the DNA is TGCGCCAGCAGCCCCCAACGTACGGGGATACAGTACGAGCAGTACTTC. It translates to CASSPQRTGIQYEQYF.